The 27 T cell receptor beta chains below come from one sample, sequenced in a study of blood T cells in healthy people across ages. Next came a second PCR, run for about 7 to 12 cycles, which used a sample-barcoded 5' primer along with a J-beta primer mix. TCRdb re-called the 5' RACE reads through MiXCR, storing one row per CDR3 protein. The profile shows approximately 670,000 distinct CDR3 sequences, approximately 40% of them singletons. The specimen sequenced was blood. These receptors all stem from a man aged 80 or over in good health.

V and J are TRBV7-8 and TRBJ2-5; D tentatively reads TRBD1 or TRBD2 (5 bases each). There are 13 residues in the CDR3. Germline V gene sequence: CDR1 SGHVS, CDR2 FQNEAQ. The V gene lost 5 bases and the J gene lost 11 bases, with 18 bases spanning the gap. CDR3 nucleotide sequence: TGTGCCAGCAGCCCAGCTGGGACCAATGAGCAGTACTTC. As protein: CASSPAGTNEQYF.

The DNA of the CDR3 is TGTGCCAGCCGGCAGGGGGCAGATACGCAGTATTTT. Amino acids: CASRQGADTQYF. The chain combines TRBV7-9 with TRBJ2-3; 7 nucleotides line up with TRBD1. V lost 8 bases to trimming and J lost 4 bases; unmatched junction nucleotides: 3. The CDR3 loop spans 12 amino acids. Germline assignment: CDR1 SEHNR and CDR2 FQNEAQ (reference sequence).

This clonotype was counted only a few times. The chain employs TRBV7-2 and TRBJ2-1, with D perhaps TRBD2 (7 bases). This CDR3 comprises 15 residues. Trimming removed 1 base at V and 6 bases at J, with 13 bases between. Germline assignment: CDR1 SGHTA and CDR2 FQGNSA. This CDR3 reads CASSLGGGPGNEQFF. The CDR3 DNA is TGTGCCAGCAGCTTAGGGGGGGGGCCCGGCAATGAGCAGTTCTTC.

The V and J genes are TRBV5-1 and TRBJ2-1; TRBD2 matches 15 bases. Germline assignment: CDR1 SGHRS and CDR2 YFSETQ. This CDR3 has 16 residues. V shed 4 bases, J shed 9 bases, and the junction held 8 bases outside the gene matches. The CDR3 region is CASSTRTSGGAGEQFF. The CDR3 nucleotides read TGCGCCAGCAGCACCCGGACTAGCGGGGGGGCGGGTGAGCAGTTCTTC.

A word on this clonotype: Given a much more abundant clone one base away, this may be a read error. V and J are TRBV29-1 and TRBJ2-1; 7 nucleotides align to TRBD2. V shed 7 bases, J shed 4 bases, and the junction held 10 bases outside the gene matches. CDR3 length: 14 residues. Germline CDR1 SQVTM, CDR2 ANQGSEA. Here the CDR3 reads CSAKRGGGYNEQFF. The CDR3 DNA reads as TGCAGCGCCAAAAGGGGCGGGGGATACAATGAGCAGTTCTTC.

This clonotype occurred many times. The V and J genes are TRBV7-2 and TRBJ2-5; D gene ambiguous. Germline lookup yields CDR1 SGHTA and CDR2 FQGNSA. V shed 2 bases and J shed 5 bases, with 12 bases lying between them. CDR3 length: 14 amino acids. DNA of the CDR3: TGTGCCAGCAGCTTAACTCCCCGGAAGGAGACCCAGTACTTC. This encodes CASSLTPRKETQYF.

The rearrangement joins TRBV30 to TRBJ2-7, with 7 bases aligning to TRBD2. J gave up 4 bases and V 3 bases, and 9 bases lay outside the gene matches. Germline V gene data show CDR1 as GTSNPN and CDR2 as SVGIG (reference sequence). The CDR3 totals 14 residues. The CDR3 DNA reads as TGTGCCTGGAGCCGCCCGCCCGGGGGGTACGAGCAGTACTTC. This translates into CAWSRPPGGYEQYF.

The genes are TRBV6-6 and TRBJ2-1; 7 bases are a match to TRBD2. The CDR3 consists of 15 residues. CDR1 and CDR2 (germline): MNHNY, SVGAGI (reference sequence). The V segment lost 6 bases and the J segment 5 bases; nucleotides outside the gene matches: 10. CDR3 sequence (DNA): TGTGCCAGCAGACCTGACGGCGGGGGAAACAATGAGCAGTTCTTC. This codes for CASRPDGGGNNEQFF.

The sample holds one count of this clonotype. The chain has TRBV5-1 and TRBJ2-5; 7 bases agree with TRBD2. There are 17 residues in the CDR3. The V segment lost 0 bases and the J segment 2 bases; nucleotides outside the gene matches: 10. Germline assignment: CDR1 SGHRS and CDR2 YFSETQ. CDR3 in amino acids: CASSLGVTAGPQETQYF. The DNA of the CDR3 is TGCGCCAGCAGCTTGGGGGTTACAGCGGGGCCGCAAGAGACCCAGTACTTC. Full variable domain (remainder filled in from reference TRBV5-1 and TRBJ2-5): KAGVTQTPRYLIKTRGQQVTLSCSPISGHRSVSWYQQTPGQGLQFLFEYFSETQRNKGNFPGRFSGRQFSNSRSEMNVSTLELGDSALYLCASSLGVTAGPQETQYFGPGTRLLVL.

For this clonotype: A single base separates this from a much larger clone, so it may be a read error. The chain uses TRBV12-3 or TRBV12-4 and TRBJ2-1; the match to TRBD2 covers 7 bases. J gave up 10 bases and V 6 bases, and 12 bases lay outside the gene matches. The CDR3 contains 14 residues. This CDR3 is CASRRWGGNYEQFF. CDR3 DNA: TGTGCCAGCAGGCGATGGGGGGGTAACTACGAGCAGTTCTTC.

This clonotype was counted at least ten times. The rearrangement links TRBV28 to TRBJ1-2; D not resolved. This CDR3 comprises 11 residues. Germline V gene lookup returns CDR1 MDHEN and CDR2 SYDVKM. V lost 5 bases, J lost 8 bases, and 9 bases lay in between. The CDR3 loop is CASSLNRGYTF. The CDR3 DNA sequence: TGTGCCAGCAGTCTAAATAGAGGCTACACCTTC.

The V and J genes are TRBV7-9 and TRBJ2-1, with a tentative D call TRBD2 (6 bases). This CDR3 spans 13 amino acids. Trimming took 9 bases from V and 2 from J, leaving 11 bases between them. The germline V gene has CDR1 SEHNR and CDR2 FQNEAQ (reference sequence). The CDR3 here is CASSTGAYNEQFF. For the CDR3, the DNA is TGTGCCAGTTCGACGGGAGCCTACAATGAGCAGTTCTTC.

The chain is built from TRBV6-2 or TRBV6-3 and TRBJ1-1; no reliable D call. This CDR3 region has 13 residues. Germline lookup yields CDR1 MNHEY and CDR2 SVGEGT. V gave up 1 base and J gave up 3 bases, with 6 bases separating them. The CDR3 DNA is TGTGCCAGCAGTTACTACCTAGACACTGAAGCTTTCTTT. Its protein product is CASSYYLDTEAFF.

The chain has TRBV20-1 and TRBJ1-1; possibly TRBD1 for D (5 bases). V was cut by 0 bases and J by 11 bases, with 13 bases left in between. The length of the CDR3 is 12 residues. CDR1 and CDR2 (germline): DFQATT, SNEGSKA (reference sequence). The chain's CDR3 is CSARERHRDAFF. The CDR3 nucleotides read TGCAGTGCTAGAGAGCGACACCGGGACGCTTTCTTT.

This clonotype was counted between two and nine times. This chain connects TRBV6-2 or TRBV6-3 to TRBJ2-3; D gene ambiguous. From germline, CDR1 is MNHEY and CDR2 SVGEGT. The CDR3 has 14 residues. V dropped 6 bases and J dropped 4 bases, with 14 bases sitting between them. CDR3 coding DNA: TGTGCCAGCAGACCCGGCCCCCTGTCAGATACGCAGTATTTT. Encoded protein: CASRPGPLSDTQYF.

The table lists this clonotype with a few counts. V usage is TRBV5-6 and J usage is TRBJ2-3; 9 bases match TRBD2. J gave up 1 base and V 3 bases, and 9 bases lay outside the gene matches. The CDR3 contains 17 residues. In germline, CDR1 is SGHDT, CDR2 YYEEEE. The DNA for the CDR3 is TGTGCCAGCAGCTCGGCGTCCATAGCGGGGGGCACAGATACGCAGTATTTT. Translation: CASSSASIAGGTDTQYF.

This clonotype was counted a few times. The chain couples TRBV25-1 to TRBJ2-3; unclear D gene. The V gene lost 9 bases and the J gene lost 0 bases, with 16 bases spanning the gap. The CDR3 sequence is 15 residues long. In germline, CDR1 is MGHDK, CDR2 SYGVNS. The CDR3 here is CASAFPGSSTDTQYF. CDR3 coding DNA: TGTGCCAGTGCCTTCCCCGGCTCGAGCACAGATACGCAGTATTTT.

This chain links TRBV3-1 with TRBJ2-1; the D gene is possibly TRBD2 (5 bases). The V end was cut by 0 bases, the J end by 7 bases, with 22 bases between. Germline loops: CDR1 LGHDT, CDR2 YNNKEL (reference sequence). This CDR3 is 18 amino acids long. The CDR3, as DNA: TGTGCCAGCAGCCAAGAGACCTACCTAGCTGTTCCGGGGAATGAGCAGTTCTTC. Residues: CASSQETYLAVPGNEQFF.

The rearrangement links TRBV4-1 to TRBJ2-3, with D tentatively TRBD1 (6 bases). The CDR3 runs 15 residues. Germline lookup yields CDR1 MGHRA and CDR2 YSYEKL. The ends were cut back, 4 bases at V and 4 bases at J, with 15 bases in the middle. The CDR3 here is CASSLDGGLADTQYF. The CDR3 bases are TGCGCCAGCAGCCTAGATGGGGGCTTAGCAGATACGCAGTATTTT.

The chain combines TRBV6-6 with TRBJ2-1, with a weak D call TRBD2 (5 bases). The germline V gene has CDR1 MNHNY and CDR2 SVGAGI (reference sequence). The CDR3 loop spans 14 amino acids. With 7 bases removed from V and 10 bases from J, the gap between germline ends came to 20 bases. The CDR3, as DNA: TGTGCCAGCACCACCAAGAGGGAGTCCTACGAGCAGTTCTTC. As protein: CASTTKRESYEQFF.

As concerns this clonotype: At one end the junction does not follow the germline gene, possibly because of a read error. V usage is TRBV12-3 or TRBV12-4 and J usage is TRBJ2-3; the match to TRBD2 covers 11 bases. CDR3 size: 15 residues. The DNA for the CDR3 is TGTGCCAGCAGTATAGCGGGAGGGTTAACAGATACGCAGTATTTT. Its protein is CASSIAGGLTDTQYF.

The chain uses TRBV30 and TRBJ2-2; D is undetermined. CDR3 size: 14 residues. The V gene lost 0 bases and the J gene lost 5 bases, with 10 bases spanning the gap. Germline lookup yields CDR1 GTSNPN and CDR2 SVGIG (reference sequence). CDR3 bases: TGTGCCTGGAGTGTTGGGCAGGTTACCGGGGAGCTGTTTTTT. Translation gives CAWSVGQVTGELFF.

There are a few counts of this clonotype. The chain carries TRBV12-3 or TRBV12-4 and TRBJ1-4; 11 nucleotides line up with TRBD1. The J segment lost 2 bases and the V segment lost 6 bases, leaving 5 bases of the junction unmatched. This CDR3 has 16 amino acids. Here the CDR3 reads CASREGQGATNEKLFF. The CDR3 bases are TGTGCCAGCAGAGAAGGACAGGGGGCGACTAATGAAAAACTGTTTTTT.

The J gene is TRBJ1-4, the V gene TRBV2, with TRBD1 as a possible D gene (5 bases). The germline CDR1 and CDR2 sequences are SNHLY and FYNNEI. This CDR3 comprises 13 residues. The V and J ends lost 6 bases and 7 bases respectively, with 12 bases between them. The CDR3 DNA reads TGTGCCAGCAGGGGGGAGCTTGCTGAAAAACTGTTTTTT. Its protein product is CASRGELAEKLFF.

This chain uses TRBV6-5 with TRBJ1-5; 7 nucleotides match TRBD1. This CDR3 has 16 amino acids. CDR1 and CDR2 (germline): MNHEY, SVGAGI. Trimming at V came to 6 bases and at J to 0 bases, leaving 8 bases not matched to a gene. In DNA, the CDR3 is TGTGCCAGCAGCCCCAGGACAGGAATTAGCAATCAGCCCCAGCATTTT. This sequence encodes CASSPRTGISNQPQHF.

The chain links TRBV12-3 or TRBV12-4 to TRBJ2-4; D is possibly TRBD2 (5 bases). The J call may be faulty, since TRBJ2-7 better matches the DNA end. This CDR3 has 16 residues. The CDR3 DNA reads TGTGCCAGTCCAGAGGGAGTCGGCCTAGGAGAATACGAGCAGTACTTC. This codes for CASPEGVGLGEYEQYF.

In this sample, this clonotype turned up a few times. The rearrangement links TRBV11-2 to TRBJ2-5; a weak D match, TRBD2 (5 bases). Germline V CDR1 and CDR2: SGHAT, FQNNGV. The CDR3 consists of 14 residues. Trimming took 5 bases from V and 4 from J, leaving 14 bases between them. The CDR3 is CASSLGVNVETQYF. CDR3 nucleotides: TGTGCCAGCAGCCTGGGAGTTAACGTAGAGACCCAGTACTTC.